The text below deals with one T cell receptor (beta chain). Its antigen is currently unknown. This sample was included in a study of T cells in Graves' hyperthyroidism and ophthalmopathy. Overall study findings and caveats: Researchers found most expanded thyroid clonotypes above 0.001 in blood as well.

The TCR beta CDR3 regions underwent amplification using RNA transcripts as the source. TCR CDR3 underwent first-round RT-PCR with the HTBI primer set. TCRdb ran MiXCR on the multiplex PCR reads and lists one entry per CDR3 protein. The table includes fewer than 900,000 distinct CDR3 sequences, roughly a sixth detected once. V was pared by 3 bases and J by 1 base, with 4 bases of the junction left unmatched. The CDR3 length is 15 residues. CDR1 and CDR2 (germline): SGDLS, YYNGEE. In patients aged 18 to 65, hyperthyroidism was newly diagnosed, with duration under 2 months. Reasons for excluding patients were uncontrolled infection, other autoimmune disease, pregnancy or lactation. Diagnosis relied on clinical symptoms, serum thyroxine and TRAb, thyroid ultrasound and orbital computed tomography.

This chain connects TRBV9 to TRBJ2-5, with 9 bases fitting TRBD2. This receptor was taken from a woman in her fifties or sixties with Graves' hyperthyroidism that later progressed to Graves' ophthalmopathy. The specimen was blood. CDR3 nucleotide sequence: TGTGCCAGCAGCGGTACTAGCGGGTCCCAAGAGACCCAGTACTTC. As protein: CASSGTSGSQETQYF.